These 28 T cell receptor beta chains were all obtained from the same sample, sequenced in a study of technical replicates of blood from a handful of donors. The method was immunoSEQ multiplex PCR; TCRdb's version includes in-frame clones alone and lacks a portion of them. The data hold about 88,000 clones, with just under 95% observed a single time. The material sequenced was T cells isolated from PBMCs. These receptors were taken from a human donor in good health.

This chain uses TRBV30 with TRBJ2-7; 8 bases are shared with TRBD2. The germline V gene encodes CDR1 GTSNPN and CDR2 SVGIG (reference sequence). This CDR3 region has 13 residues. CDR3 loop: CAWERELFYEQYF. In DNA, the CDR3 is TGTGCGTGGGAGCGGGAGCTTTTCTACGAGCAGTACTTC.

The sample holds one count of this clone. The rearrangement joins TRBV15 to TRBJ2-1, with 9 nucleotides matching TRBD2. The CDR3 totals 14 residues. Germline CDR1 LNHNV, CDR2 YYDKDF (reference sequence). J was trimmed by 9 bases and V by 11 bases; bases with no gene match: 14. For the CDR3, the DNA is TGTGCCTCCCGGGGTAGCGGGAGTTTCGGTGAGCAGTTCTTC. Its translation: CASRGSGSFGEQFF.

The CDR3 bases are TGCAGCGTTCCCCCGGGGGACACAGATACGCAGTATTTT. Its protein product is CSVPPGDTDTQYF. The rearrangement links TRBV29-1 to TRBJ2-3, with D maybe TRBD2 (6 bases). This CDR3 comprises 13 residues. The V end was cut by 5 bases, the J end by 2 bases, with 11 bases between. CDR1 is SQVTM and CDR2 is ANQGSEA in the germline V gene.

The V and J genes are TRBV6-4 and TRBJ2-1; 7 bases map to TRBD2. The junction had 6 bases not matched to a gene; V was cut back by 4 bases and J by 0 bases. Germline-derived CDR1 and CDR2 are MRHNA and SNTAGT. The length of the CDR3 is 16 residues. In DNA form, the CDR3 reads TGTGCCAGCAGTGCCCTAGCGGAGAGCTCCTACAATGAGCAGTTCTTC. Residues: CASSALAESSYNEQFF.

V and J are TRBV7-2 and TRBJ2-5; D may be TRBD1 (7 bases). Trimming pared 4 bases from V and 5 bases from J, leaving 14 bases between. Per germline, CDR1 SGHTA and CDR2 FQGNSA. The CDR3 has 14 residues. CDR3 in amino acids: CASSYRTGGETQYF. DNA of the CDR3: TGTGCCAGCAGCTACAGGACAGGAGGGGAGACCCAGTACTTC.

V gene TRBV4-3 combines with J gene TRBJ1-1, with D possibly being TRBD1 (5 bases). Per the germline V gene, CDR1 is LGHNA and CDR2 is YSLEER. Trimming removed 2 bases at V and 3 bases at J, with 16 bases between. The CDR3 is made up of 16 amino acids. Here the CDR3 DNA reads TGCGCCAGCAGCCAAAGTGGCCGGGGGTTCTACACTGAAGCTTTCTTT. It specifies CASSQSGRGFYTEAFF.

V usage is TRBV7-2 and J usage is TRBJ2-3, with D possibly TRBD2 on 6 matching bases. Per the germline V gene, CDR1 is SGHTA and CDR2 is FQGNSA. V shed 3 bases and J shed 2 bases, with 12 bases lying between them. The CDR3 spans 15 residues. CDR3 bases: TGTGCCAGCAGCTTGACTAGAAATCCCACAGATACGCAGTATTTT. Translation gives CASSLTRNPTDTQYF.

The gene calls are TRBV7-2 and TRBJ1-3, with D tentatively TRBD1 (6 bases). Germline-derived CDR1 and CDR2 are SGHTA and FQGNSA. With 3 bases removed from V and 0 bases from J, the gap between germline ends came to 12 bases. The CDR3 is 16 residues long. The CDR3 sequence is CASSFQGYISGNTIYF. CDR3 coding DNA: TGTGCCAGCAGCTTCCAGGGGTATATCTCTGGAAACACCATATATTTT.

This chain uses TRBV6-6 with TRBJ1-5, with a possible D match to TRBD1 (6 bases). This CDR3 has 14 residues. CDR1 is MNHNY and CDR2 is SVGAGI in the germline V gene (reference sequence). Trimming stripped 5 bases from V and 7 bases from J, with 15 bases between. CDR3 region: CASSVIQGRQPQHF. Here the CDR3 DNA reads TGTGCCAGCAGTGTTATACAGGGCAGACAGCCCCAGCATTTT.

J is TRBJ1-1 and V is TRBV19, with D perhaps matching TRBD1 (5 bases). Germline CDR1 LNHDA, CDR2 SQIVND (reference sequence). Trimming removed 3 bases at V and 7 bases at J, with 12 bases between. The CDR3 contains 13 residues. CDR3 DNA sequence: TGTGCCAGTAGTATTGGCAGGGAGGGTGAAGCTTTCTTT. It encodes CASSIGREGEAFF.

This sequence joins TRBV7-6 and TRBJ2-1, with D perhaps matching TRBD1 (6 bases). The CDR3 has 15 residues. Trimming stripped 2 bases from V and 0 bases from J, with 8 bases between. The germline V gene has CDR1 SGHVS and CDR2 FNYEAQ. In DNA, the CDR3 is TGTGCCAGCAGCTTAACAGGGAGCTCCTACAATGAGCAGTTCTTC. It encodes CASSLTGSSYNEQFF.

The chain uses TRBV6-5 and TRBJ2-7; 8 nucleotides line up with TRBD1. The trim removed 6 bases at V and 9 bases at J, leaving 13 bases unmatched. This CDR3 region has 14 residues. Germline V gene lookup returns CDR1 MNHEY and CDR2 SVGAGI. CDR3 sequence reads: CASSQGQDSRGQYF. The CDR3 coding sequence is TGTGCCAGCAGCCAGGGACAGGACTCCCGAGGGCAGTACTTC.

The CDR3: CASQERERSYNEQFF. The CDR3 DNA reads TGTGCCAGCCAGGAGCGGGAGCGGTCCTACAATGAGCAGTTCTTC. V gene TRBV25-1 combines with J gene TRBJ2-1; 8 nucleotides align to TRBD2. The CDR3 extends over 15 amino acids. V was pared by 8 bases and J by 1 base, with 7 bases of the junction left unmatched. Per the germline V gene, CDR1 is MGHDK and CDR2 is SYGVNS.

The V call is TRBV6-5, the J call TRBJ2-1; tentatively, D is TRBD2 (6 bases). Germline V lookup: CDR1 MNHEY, CDR2 SVGAGI. This CDR3 contains 15 residues. The V and J ends lost 5 bases and 2 bases respectively, with 13 bases between them. The DNA of the CDR3 is TGTGCCAGCAGTGTCGGGACTTCTCCCTACAATGAGCAGTTCTTC. Its translation is CASSVGTSPYNEQFF.

V gene TRBV7-9 combines with J gene TRBJ2-1; TRBD2 agrees at 10 bases. The ends lost 5 bases at V and 5 bases at J; junction bases unmatched: 9. The germline V gene encodes CDR1 SEHNR and CDR2 FQNEAQ (reference sequence). This CDR3 has 16 amino acids. The CDR3 loop reads CASSSLGTSVDNEQFF. In DNA, the CDR3 is TGTGCCAGCAGCAGCCTCGGGACTAGCGTCGACAATGAGCAGTTCTTC.

The V and J genes are TRBV7-2 and TRBJ2-7; 10 nucleotides align to TRBD1. CDR3 length equals 14 residues. V lost 5 bases to trimming and J lost 5 bases; unmatched junction nucleotides: 6. In germline, CDR1 is SGHTA, CDR2 FQGNSA. CDR3 in amino acids: CASSPETGGDEQYF. DNA for the CDR3: TGTGCCAGCAGCCCGGAGACAGGGGGCGACGAGCAGTACTTC. The full variable domain, completed using reference TRBV7-2 and TRBJ2-7, is GAGVSQSPSNKVTEKGKDVELRCDPISGHTALYWYRQSLGQGLEFLIYFQGNSAPDKSGLPSDRFSAERTGGSVSTLTIQRTQQEDSAVYLCASSPETGGDEQYFGPGTRLTVT.

The rearrangement uses TRBV28 and TRBJ2-2; 9 nucleotides match TRBD1. This CDR3 region has 16 residues. Germline lookup yields CDR1 MDHEN and CDR2 SYDVKM. V lost 4 bases, J lost 2 bases, and 5 bases stayed unmatched. The CDR3 region is CASSSNRGHNTGELFF. The CDR3 nucleotides read TGTGCCAGCAGTTCTAACAGGGGGCACAACACCGGGGAGCTGTTTTTT.

V is TRBV2 and J is TRBJ2-3, with TRBD2 identical over 10 bases. The ends lost 6 bases at V and 3 bases at J; junction bases unmatched: 6. Germline V gene data show CDR1 as SNHLY and CDR2 as FYNNEI. The CDR3 extends over 15 amino acids. CDR3 amino acids: CASSGSGRITDTQYF. The CDR3 coding sequence is TGTGCCAGCAGCGGTAGCGGGAGGATTACAGATACGCAGTATTTT.

CDR3: CASSAGTGAGNTIYF. CDR3 sequence (DNA): TGTGCCAGCAGCGCCGGGACAGGGGCTGGAAACACCATATATTTT. The V call is TRBV7-3, the J call TRBJ1-3; 10 positions agree with TRBD1. In germline, CDR1 is SGHTA, CDR2 FQGTGA. Germline trimming cut 5 bases from V and 2 bases from J; bases unmatched to any gene: 3. CDR3 length: 15 amino acids.

The chain links TRBV6-1 to TRBJ1-2; TRBD1 matches 8 bases. J lost 4 bases, V lost 3 bases, and 7 bases had no gene match. CDR3 length: 15 amino acids. Per the germline V gene, CDR1 is MNHNS and CDR2 is SASEGT. CDR3 nucleotides: TGTGCCAGCAGTGAGAGGGACAGGTCCTTCTATGGCTACACCTTC. The encoded protein is CASSERDRSFYGYTF.

The gene calls are TRBV19 and TRBJ2-7; TRBD1 is a possible D gene (5 bases). Trimming removed 3 bases from V and 0 bases from J, with 9 bases in between. Germline assignment: CDR1 LNHDA and CDR2 SQIVND (reference sequence). The CDR3 runs to 14 residues. CDR3 coding DNA: TGTGCCAGTAGTATGACAGAAAACTCCTACGAGCAGTACTTC. This translates into CASSMTENSYEQYF. Drawing the rest from reference TRBV19 and TRBJ2-7, the complete variable domain is DGGITQSPKYLFRKEGQNVTLSCEQNLNHDAMYWYRQDPGQGLRLIYYSQIVNDFQKGDIAEGYSVSREKKESFPLTVTSAQKNPTAFYLCASSMTENSYEQYFGPGTRLTVT.

The rearrangement uses TRBV11-1 and TRBJ1-1; 7 nucleotides align to TRBD1. J was trimmed by 9 bases and V by 5 bases; bases with no gene match: 6. The CDR3 is 12 amino acids. Germline V gene sequence: CDR1 SGHAT, CDR2 FQDESV (reference sequence). CDR3 sequence reads: CASSENRGKAFF. The CDR3 DNA reads as TGTGCCAGCAGCGAAAACAGGGGCAAAGCTTTCTTT.

The rearrangement joins TRBV9 to TRBJ2-3, with 7 bases that match TRBD2. J was trimmed by 2 bases and V by 4 bases; bases with no gene match: 7. Germline CDR1 SGDLS, CDR2 YYNGEE. There are 15 residues in the CDR3. The CDR3 protein is CASSYRLASTDTQYF. The CDR3 coding sequence is TGTGCCAGCAGCTACAGACTAGCCTCCACAGATACGCAGTATTTT.

The CDR3 protein is CASSLGGGSGTDTQYF. In nucleotides, the CDR3 is TGCGCCAGCAGCTTGGGGGGCGGGAGCGGCACAGATACGCAGTATTTT. The rearrangement links TRBV5-1 to TRBJ2-3; 7 bases align to TRBD2. Unmatched junction bases numbered 5, after V lost 0 bases and J lost 1 base. CDR3 length equals 16 residues. From germline, CDR1 is SGHRS and CDR2 YFSETQ.

The rearrangement joins TRBV9 to TRBJ1-1; 8 bases agree with TRBD1. Germline trimming cut 0 bases from V and 1 base from J; bases unmatched to any gene: 2. The germline CDR1 and CDR2 sequences are SGDLS and YYNGEE. There are 15 residues in the CDR3. Here the CDR3 reads CASSVEGQENTEAFF. DNA for the CDR3: TGTGCCAGCAGCGTAGAGGGACAGGAGAACACTGAAGCTTTCTTT.

The chain combines TRBV5-6 with TRBJ1-3; 8 bases are shared with TRBD1. Germline assignment: CDR1 SGHDT and CDR2 YYEEEE. This CDR3 spans 17 amino acids. V was clipped by 0 bases and J by 2 bases; unmatched bases: 7. CDR3 in DNA: TGTGCCAGCAGCTTGGCCGCGACGGGACAGGCTGGAAACACCATATATTTT. As protein: CASSLAATGQAGNTIYF.

This sequence joins TRBV14 and TRBJ2-1; maybe TRBD2 (5 bases). From germline, CDR1 is SGHDN and CDR2 FVKESK. The V end was cut by 4 bases, the J end by 0 bases, with 10 bases between. The CDR3 extends over 15 amino acids. CDR3 amino acids: CASSPRLSSYNEQFF. DNA of the CDR3: TGTGCCAGCAGCCCAAGACTAAGCTCCTACAATGAGCAGTTCTTC.

This chain joins TRBV5-1 and TRBJ2-1, with TRBD1 matching 11 bases. CDR1 and CDR2 from the germline V gene are SGHRS and YFSETQ. With V trimmed by 1 base and J by 4 bases, 1 base remained unmatched. CDR3 length equals 15 residues. CDR3: CASSLWDRGYNEQFF. The CDR3, as DNA: TGCGCCAGCAGCTTGTGGGACAGGGGGTACAATGAGCAGTTCTTC.